The 22 T cell receptor beta chains below come from one sample, sequenced in a study of low-dose radiotherapy and immunotherapy resistance in tumors. Alpha and beta chains were covered, as first-strand cDNA relied on TRAV- and TRBV-specific primers. With a constant-region primer and a V-primer adapter, TCRs were subjected to approximately 21 PCR cycles of amplification. Via MiXCR, TCRdb re-called the reads, giving one row per CDR3 protein. Of roughly 54,000 distinct CDR3 sequences listed, under 30% were seen once; the top ten hold around 5%. The time point was: before trial treatment. The sequences come from PBMCs, collected before treatment. The receptors were gathered from a male donor with prostate cancer.

To note about this clonotype: A far larger clone is just one base off, so this is likely a read error. Here the CDR3 reads CASIPGTGGNEQYF. CDR3 in DNA: TGTGCCAGCATTCCCGGGACAGGGGGCAATGAGCAGTACTTC. This sequence joins TRBV2 and TRBJ2-7; 12 nucleotides align to TRBD1. The CDR3 runs to 14 residues. CDR1 is SNHLY and CDR2 is FYNNEI in the germline V gene. The junction had 8 bases not matched to a gene; V was cut back by 7 bases and J by 7 bases.

The sample holds many counts of this clonotype. The chain joins TRBV20-1 to TRBJ2-3; 10 bases align to TRBD2. The length of the CDR3 is 16 residues. V lost 0 bases and J lost 0; bases outside the gene matches: 3. Germline values: CDR1 DFQATT, CDR2 SNEGSKA (reference sequence). The CDR3 here is CSARDPAGGSTDTQYF. As DNA, the CDR3 is TGCAGTGCTAGAGATCCAGCGGGGGGGAGCACAGATACGCAGTATTTT.

This chain links TRBV4-3 with TRBJ2-1, with TRBD2 matching 11 bases. CDR1 is LGHNA, CDR2 YSLEER, per germline. The CDR3 has 15 amino acids. J lost 5 bases, V lost 0 bases, and 0 bases had no gene match. CDR3 region: CASSQEGLADNEQFF. DNA of the CDR3: TGCGCCAGCAGCCAAGAGGGACTAGCGGACAATGAGCAGTTCTTC.

Worth noting for this clonotype: This is likely an artifact of a read error, given a far larger clone one base away. This chain links TRBV5-3 with TRBJ1-6; D might be TRBD1 (5 bases). TRBV5-3 counts as an open reading frame of uncertain function. The length of the CDR3 is 16 residues. Trimming removed 10 bases at V and 6 bases at J, with 23 bases between. This CDR3 is CAGSRAALGANSPLHF. The CDR3 DNA sequence: TGTGCCGGCAGCCGTGCCGCTTTAGGGGCTAATTCACCCCTCCACTTT.

The chain carries TRBV29-1 and TRBJ2-7; D gene ambiguous. V lost 3 bases, J lost 7 bases, and 13 bases lay in between. This CDR3 is 12 amino acids long. Germline loops: CDR1 SQVTM, CDR2 ANQGSEA. Here the CDR3 reads CSVEVTRVEQYF. The CDR3 DNA reads TGCAGCGTTGAGGTCACACGGGTTGAGCAGTACTTC.

This chain uses TRBV14 with TRBJ2-7; 8 positions agree with TRBD1. The CDR3 has 15 residues. Germline V gene sequence: CDR1 SGHDN, CDR2 FVKESK. V dropped 1 base and J dropped 4; count of bases not matched to a gene: 6. The DNA of the CDR3 is TGTGCCAGCAGCCAAGTCACAGGGGGAAGGTACGAGCAGTACTTC. Residues: CASSQVTGGRYEQYF.

The chain joins TRBV28 to TRBJ2-1, with D uncertain. This CDR3 comprises 13 residues. V lost 3 bases and J lost 6, with 9 bases in between. Germline V CDR1 and CDR2: MDHEN, SYDVKM. CDR3 sequence: CASSFSMSNEQFF. The DNA of the CDR3 is TGTGCCAGCAGTTTCTCTATGTCCAATGAGCAGTTCTTC. The variable domain in full, completed from reference TRBV28 and TRBJ2-1, reads DVKVTQSSRYLVKRTGEKVFLECVQDMDHENMFWYRQDPGLGLRLIYFSYDVKMKEKGDIPEGYSVSREKKERFSLILESASTNQTSMYLCASSFSMSNEQFFGPGTRLTVL.

This clonotype was observed at least ten times. This chain connects TRBV2 to TRBJ2-3; TRBD2 is a possible D gene (5 bases). V was cut by 6 bases and J by 5 bases, with 6 bases left in between. The CDR3 runs 11 residues. Germline V gene lookup returns CDR1 SNHLY and CDR2 FYNNEI. CDR3 residues: CASSGIDTQYF. CDR3 DNA sequence: TGTGCCAGCAGCGGGATAGATACGCAGTATTTT.

The chain's CDR3 is CASSQDWGQGRRPYEQYF. CDR3 bases: TGTGCCAGCAGCCAAGATTGGGGACAGGGACGGCGGCCCTACGAGCAGTACTTC. The V gene is TRBV3-1, the J gene TRBJ2-3, with TRBD1 matching 9 bases. The closer fit of TRBJ2-7 to the DNA end suggests the J call may be wrong. The CDR3 length is 18 residues. Germline values: CDR1 LGHDT, CDR2 YNNKEL (reference sequence).

This rearrangement joins TRBV6-2 or TRBV6-3 to TRBJ2-7, with TRBD2 identical over 8 bases. The J segment lost 6 bases and the V segment lost 5 bases, leaving 9 bases of the junction unmatched. This CDR3 is 14 amino acids long. Germline V CDR1 and CDR2: MNHEY, SVGEGT. As DNA, the CDR3 is TGTGCCAGCAGTGAGCCCTCCAGCGGGAGCGAGCAGTACTTC. It translates to CASSEPSSGSEQYF.

This clonotype was counted ten times or more. J is TRBJ2-3 and V is TRBV18, with TRBD1 as a possible D gene (7 bases). Per the germline V gene, CDR1 is KGHSH and CDR2 is LQKENI. The CDR3 is 16 amino acids. V lost 3 bases and J 3 bases, leaving 16 bases between the germline ends. The CDR3 region has the DNA TGTGCCAGCTCACCTTTGGCGACAGGGAGGACAGATACGCAGTATTTT. Translated, it gives CASSPLATGRTDTQYF.

This clonotype was found a few times. The chain couples TRBV29-1 to TRBJ1-1; TRBD1 is a possible D gene (6 bases). The CDR3 has 14 amino acids. Germline CDR1 and CDR2: SQVTM and ANQGSEA. V was trimmed by 3 bases and J by 6 bases, leaving 17 bases between them. The CDR3 is CSVEVAGVVAEAFF. CDR3 in DNA: TGCAGCGTTGAGGTGGCAGGGGTGGTTGCTGAAGCTTTCTTT.

The chain employs TRBV7-6 and TRBJ1-1; possible D gene TRBD1, 5 bases. There are 13 residues in the CDR3. The ends were cut back, 8 bases at V and 2 bases at J, with 12 bases in the middle. The germline V gene encodes CDR1 SGHVS and CDR2 FNYEAQ. The CDR3 spells CASLRQPNTEAFF. The CDR3 DNA follows: TGTGCCAGCTTGCGACAGCCTAACACTGAAGCTTTCTTT.

This clonotype was detected ten times or more. The rearrangement joins TRBV4-1 to TRBJ1-5; 8 bases match TRBD1. The germline V gene has CDR1 MGHRA and CDR2 YSYEKL. Germline trimming cut 3 bases from V and 7 bases from J; bases unmatched to any gene: 11. CDR3 size: 16 residues. The CDR3 reads CASSQAMGQVLQPQHF. The CDR3 nucleotides read TGCGCCAGCAGCCAGGCGATGGGACAGGTTCTCCAGCCCCAGCATTTT.

This clonotype was counted ten times or more. CDR3 nucleotide sequence: TGTGCCACCAGTGATCCAAGGGACTTGCATGGGGAGCTGTTTTTT. It yields the protein CATSDPRDLHGELFF. The chain is built from TRBV24-1 and TRBJ2-2, with a possible D match to TRBD2 (6 bases). The CDR3 sequence is 15 residues long. Germline CDR1 is KGHDR and CDR2 is SFDVKD. Between the trimmed V and J ends, which lost 3 bases and 8 bases, there was a span of 15 bases.

The CDR3 DNA reads TGTGCCAGCAGCCAGGGGCTCAATGAGCAGTTCTTC. This gives the protein CASSQGLNEQFF. This chain connects TRBV12-3 or TRBV12-4 to TRBJ2-1, with D possibly TRBD1 on 6 matching bases. V was shortened by 6 bases and J by 6 bases, with 9 bases between the two germline ends. There are 12 residues in the CDR3.

The gene calls are TRBV5-6 and TRBJ2-2, with D unclear. The V gene lost 9 bases and the J gene lost 3 bases, with 12 bases spanning the gap. The CDR3 loop spans 13 amino acids. Looked up from germline, CDR1 is SGHDT and CDR2 is YYEEEE. CDR3 sequence reads: CATGSWDTGELFF. CDR3 DNA: TGTGCCACCGGTTCTTGGGACACCGGGGAGCTGTTTTTT.

In this sample, this clonotype turned up once. V is TRBV6-5 and J is TRBJ2-7; 9 bases match TRBD2. The V segment lost 5 bases and the J segment 2 bases; nucleotides outside the gene matches: 4. In germline, CDR1 is MNHEY, CDR2 SVGAGI. The CDR3 sequence is 14 residues long. The CDR3 DNA reads TGTGCCAGCAGTACCGGCGGGAGGGCCTACGAGCAGTACTTC. It yields the protein CASSTGGRAYEQYF.

This chain uses TRBV5-1 with TRBJ2-7, with 12 bases matching TRBD1. Germline V lookup: CDR1 SGHRS, CDR2 YFSETQ. The J segment lost 4 bases and the V segment lost 2 bases, leaving 4 bases of the junction unmatched. The CDR3 extends over 15 amino acids. The CDR3 DNA follows: TGCGCCAGCAGCTTCACGGGACAGGGGGCTTACGAGCAGTACTTC. Translated: CASSFTGQGAYEQYF.

Many counts were recorded for this clonotype. V usage is TRBV7-2 and J usage is TRBJ2-1; tentative D call: TRBD2 (5 bases). V lost 5 bases to trimming and J lost 9 bases, with 8 bases between them. The CDR3 is made up of 11 amino acids. Per germline, CDR1 SGHTA and CDR2 FQGNSA. This chain's CDR3 is CASSPEGEQFF. Here the CDR3 DNA reads TGTGCCAGCAGCCCCGAGGGTGAGCAGTTCTTC.

By sample share, this clonotype is medium-sized. The chain combines TRBV28 with TRBJ1-2; D gene uncertain. The V end lost 5 bases, the J end lost 6 bases, and 10 bases lay between the germline ends. CDR1 and CDR2 (germline): MDHEN, SYDVKM. The CDR3 extends over 12 amino acids. CDR3 nucleotides: TGTGCCAGCAGTCCGACGACCGATGGCTACACCTTC. Its protein product is CASSPTTDGYTF.

The V gene is TRBV10-1, the J gene TRBJ2-5; D gene ambiguous. Deletions cut 6 bases from V and 2 bases from J, with 10 bases between. The CDR3 runs to 13 residues. CDR1 is WNHNN and CDR2 is SYGVQD in the germline V gene (reference sequence). The CDR3: CASSVGIQETQYF. For the CDR3, the DNA is TGCGCCAGCAGCGTGGGGATTCAAGAGACCCAGTACTTC.